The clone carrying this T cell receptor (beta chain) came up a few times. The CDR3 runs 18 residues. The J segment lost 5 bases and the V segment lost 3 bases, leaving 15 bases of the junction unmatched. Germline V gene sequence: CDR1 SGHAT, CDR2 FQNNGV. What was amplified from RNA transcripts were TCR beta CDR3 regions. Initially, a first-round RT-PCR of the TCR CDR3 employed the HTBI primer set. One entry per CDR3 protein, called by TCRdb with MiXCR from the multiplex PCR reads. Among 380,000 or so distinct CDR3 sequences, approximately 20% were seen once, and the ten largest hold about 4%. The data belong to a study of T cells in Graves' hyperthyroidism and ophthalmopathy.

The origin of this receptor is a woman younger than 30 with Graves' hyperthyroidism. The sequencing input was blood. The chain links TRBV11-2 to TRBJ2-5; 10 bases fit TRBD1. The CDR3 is CASSLMDRGTPLSETQYF. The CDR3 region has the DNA TGTGCCAGCAGCTTGATGGACAGGGGGACTCCCCTCTCTGAGACCCAGTACTTC.